A selection of T cell receptor beta chains follows, all from one sample in a study of shared clonotypes between healthy human individuals. Here immunoSEQ multiplex PCR was the method, and the copy in TCRdb shows in-frame clones only, minus some. This sample carries roughly 1 million clones, around 82% of them seen once, and the ten largest clones take under 0.6%. The specimen was memory CD4+ T cells from PBMCs. These receptor sequences come from a man between 18 and 29 years old in good health. Some clones in this sample may be carry-over from other donors' samples. The conserved cysteine and the conserved F or W are not part of the CDR3 here.

V,J,CDR3
TRBV7-9,TRBJ2-1,ASSPVAGERINEQF
TRBV5-1,TRBJ2-7,ASSPGTRGLEQY
TRBV7-6,TRBJ1-3,ASSPDQGSSGNTIY
TRBV4-3,TRBJ2-3,ASSRTSGSTDTQY
TRBV28,TRBJ2-6,ASSPSRGRGANVLT
TRBV5-1,TRBJ2-1,ASTSGRANEQF
TRBV29-1,TRBJ1-1,SVTPGYTEAF
TRBV14,TRBJ2-2,ASSQTGAYGELF
TRBV10-3,TRBJ2-7,AISESGLALHEQY
TRBV27,TRBJ2-7,ASSPTTRQGASYEQY
TRBV18,TRBJ1-4,ASSPRGGLHEKLF
TRBV7-8,TRBJ1-2,ASSPQGQSYGYT
TRBV5-1,TRBJ1-1,ASRWAAVDTEAF
TRBV6-6,TRBJ2-1,ASSYPSSNEQF
TRBV9,TRBJ2-1,ASSVGGTGGGNEQF
TRBV5-4,TRBJ2-7,ASSLAFRGTGEQY
TRBV6-5,TRBJ1-5,ASGEAGNQPQH
TRBV28,TRBJ1-1,ASSPRGADTEAF
TRBV29-1,TRBJ2-7,SVISQPESYEQY